Each of the 4 T cell receptor beta chains below was sequenced from the same sample in a study of blood T cell repertoires in COVID-19. Generated by immunoSEQ multiplex PCR, the TCRdb table keeps only in-frame clones and is missing some. Of about 370,000 clones listed, about 89% were seen once; the top ten hold 3%. The sample consisted of peripheral blood. The origin of the receptors is a woman aged 25 to 39 with COVID-19, enrolled during active disease.

The chain couples TRBV6-2 or TRBV6-3 to TRBJ1-4, with TRBD1 identical over 9 bases. Per germline, CDR1 MNHEY and CDR2 SVGEGT. The CDR3 length is 18 residues. Trimming removed 5 bases from V and 1 base from J; junction bases left unmatched: 11. CDR3 in amino acids: CASSTGTGILLTNEKLFF. CDR3 sequence (DNA): TGTGCCAGCAGTACCGGGACAGGGATTTTATTAACTAATGAAAAACTGTTTTTT.

The CDR3 DNA is TGCGCCAGCAGCCAAGTAACTAGTCGGGAGACCCAGTACTTC. Protein product: CASSQVTSRETQYF. The rearrangement joins TRBV4-1 to TRBJ2-5; possible D gene TRBD2, 5 bases. Germline assignment: CDR1 MGHRA and CDR2 YSYEKL. V lost 1 base, J lost 5 bases, and 11 bases lay in between. This CDR3 has 14 amino acids.

The rearrangement uses TRBV7-8 and TRBJ2-1, with D perhaps matching TRBD2 (7 bases). Trimming stripped 2 bases from V and 9 bases from J, with 23 bases between. Germline lookup yields CDR1 SGHVS and CDR2 FQNEAQ. This CDR3 contains 17 residues. The DNA of the CDR3 is TGTGCCAGCAGCTTAATTAGGGAGATTAGGGGGGGCTTTGAGCAGTTCTTC. Its protein product is CASSLIREIRGGFEQFF.

This clone was picked up a small number of times. The V gene is TRBV27, the J gene TRBJ1-1; D is undetermined. The CDR3 has 15 residues. The V and J ends lost 1 base and 4 bases respectively, with 13 bases between them. The germline V gene has CDR1 MNHEY and CDR2 SMNVEV (reference sequence). CDR3 nucleotides: TGTGCCAGCAGTTTATTTCCCCCCGGAGGCACTGAAGCTTTCTTT. It is translated as CASSLFPPGGTEAFF.